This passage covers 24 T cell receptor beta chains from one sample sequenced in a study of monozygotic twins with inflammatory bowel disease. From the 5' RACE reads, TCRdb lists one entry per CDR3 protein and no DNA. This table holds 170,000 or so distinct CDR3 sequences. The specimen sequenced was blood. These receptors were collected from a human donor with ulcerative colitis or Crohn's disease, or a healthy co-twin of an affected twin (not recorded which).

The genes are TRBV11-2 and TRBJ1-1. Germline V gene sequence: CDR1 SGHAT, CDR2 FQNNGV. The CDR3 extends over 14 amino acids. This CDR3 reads CASSPGRENTEAFF.

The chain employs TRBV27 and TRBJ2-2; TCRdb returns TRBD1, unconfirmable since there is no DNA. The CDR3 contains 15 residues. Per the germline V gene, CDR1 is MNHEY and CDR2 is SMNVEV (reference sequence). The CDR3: CASTLAGSVPGELFF.

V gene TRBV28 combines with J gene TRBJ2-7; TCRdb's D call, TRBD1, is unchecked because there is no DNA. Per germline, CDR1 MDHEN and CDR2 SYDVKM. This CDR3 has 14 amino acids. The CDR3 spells CASSSNYLGDEQYF.

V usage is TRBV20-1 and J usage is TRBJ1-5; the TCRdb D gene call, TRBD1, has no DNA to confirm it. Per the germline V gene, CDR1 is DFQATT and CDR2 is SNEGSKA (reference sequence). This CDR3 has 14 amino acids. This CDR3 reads CSANAPGAFQPQHF.

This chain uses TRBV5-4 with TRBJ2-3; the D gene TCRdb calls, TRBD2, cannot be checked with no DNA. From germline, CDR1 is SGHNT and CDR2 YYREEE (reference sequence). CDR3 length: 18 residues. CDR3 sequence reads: CASSLGLAAVHSTDTQYF.

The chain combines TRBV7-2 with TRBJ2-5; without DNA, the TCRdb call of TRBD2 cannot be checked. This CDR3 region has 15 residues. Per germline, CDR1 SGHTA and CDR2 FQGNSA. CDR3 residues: CASSLVAGFQETQYF.

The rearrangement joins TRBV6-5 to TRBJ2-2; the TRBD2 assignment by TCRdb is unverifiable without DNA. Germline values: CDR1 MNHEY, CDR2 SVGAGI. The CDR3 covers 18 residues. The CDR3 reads CASSYLTSGRRGTGELFF.

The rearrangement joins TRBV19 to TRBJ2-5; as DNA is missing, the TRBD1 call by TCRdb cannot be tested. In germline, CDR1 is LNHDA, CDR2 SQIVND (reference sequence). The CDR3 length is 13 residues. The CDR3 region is CASSDRGQETQYF.

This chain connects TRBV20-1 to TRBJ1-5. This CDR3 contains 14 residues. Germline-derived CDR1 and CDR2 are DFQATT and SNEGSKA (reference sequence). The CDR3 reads CSARGEGLNQPQHF.

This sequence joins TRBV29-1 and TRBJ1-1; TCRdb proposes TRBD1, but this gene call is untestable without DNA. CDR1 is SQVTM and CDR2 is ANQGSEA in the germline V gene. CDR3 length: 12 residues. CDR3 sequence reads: CSAGQGYTEAFF.

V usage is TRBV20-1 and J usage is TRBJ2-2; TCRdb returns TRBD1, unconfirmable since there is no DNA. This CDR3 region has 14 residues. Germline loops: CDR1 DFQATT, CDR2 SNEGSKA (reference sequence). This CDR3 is CSARDHRGTGELFF.

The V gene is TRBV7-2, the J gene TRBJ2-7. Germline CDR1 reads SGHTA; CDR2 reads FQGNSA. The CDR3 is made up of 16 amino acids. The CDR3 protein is CASSLKFDWSGDEQYF.

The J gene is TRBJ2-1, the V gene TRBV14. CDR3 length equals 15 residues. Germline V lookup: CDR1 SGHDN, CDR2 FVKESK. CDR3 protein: CASSQDWFRRNEQFF.

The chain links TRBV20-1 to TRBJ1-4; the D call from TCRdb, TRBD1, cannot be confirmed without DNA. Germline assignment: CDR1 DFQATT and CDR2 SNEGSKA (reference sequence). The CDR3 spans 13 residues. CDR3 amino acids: CSASPLGGEKLFF.

The CDR3 loop reads CASSLGVGRAVGDTQYF. V usage is TRBV5-8 and J usage is TRBJ2-3; as DNA is missing, the TRBD2 call by TCRdb cannot be tested. CDR3 length: 17 residues. Germline V CDR1 and CDR2: SGHTS, YDEGEE.

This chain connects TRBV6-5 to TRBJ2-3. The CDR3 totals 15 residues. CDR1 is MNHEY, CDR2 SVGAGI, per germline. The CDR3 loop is CASSYSPVFTDTQYF.

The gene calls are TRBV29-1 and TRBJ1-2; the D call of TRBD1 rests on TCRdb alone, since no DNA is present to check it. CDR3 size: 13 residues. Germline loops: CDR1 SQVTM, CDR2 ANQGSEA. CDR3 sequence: CSLDLGPDYGYTF.

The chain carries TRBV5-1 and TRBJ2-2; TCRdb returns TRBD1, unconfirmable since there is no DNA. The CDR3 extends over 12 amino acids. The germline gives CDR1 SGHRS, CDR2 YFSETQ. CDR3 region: CASLTRGGELFF. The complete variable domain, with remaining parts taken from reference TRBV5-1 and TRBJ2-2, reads KAGVTQTPRYLIKTRGQQVTLSCSPISGHRSVSWYQQTPGQGLQFLFEYFSETQRNKGNFPGRFSGRQFSNSRSEMNVSTLELGDSALYLCASLTRGGELFFGEGSRLTVL.

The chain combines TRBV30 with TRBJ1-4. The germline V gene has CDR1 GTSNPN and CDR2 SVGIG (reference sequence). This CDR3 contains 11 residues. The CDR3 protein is CAWTVNEKLFF.

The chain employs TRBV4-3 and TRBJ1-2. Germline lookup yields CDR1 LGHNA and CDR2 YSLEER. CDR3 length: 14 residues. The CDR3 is CASSQDPQFQDYTF.

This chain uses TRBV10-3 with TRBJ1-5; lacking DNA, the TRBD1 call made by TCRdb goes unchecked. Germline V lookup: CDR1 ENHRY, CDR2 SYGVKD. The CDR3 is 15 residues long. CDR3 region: CAISESPREDQPQHF.

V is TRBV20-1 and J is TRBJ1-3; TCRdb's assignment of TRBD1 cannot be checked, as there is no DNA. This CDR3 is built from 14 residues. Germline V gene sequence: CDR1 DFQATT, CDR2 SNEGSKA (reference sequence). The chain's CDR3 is CSALTGPPGNTIYF.

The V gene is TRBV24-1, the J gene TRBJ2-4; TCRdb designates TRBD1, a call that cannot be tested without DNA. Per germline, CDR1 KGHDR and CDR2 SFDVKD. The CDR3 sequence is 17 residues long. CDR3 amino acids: CATSDLPLWGDRNIQYF.

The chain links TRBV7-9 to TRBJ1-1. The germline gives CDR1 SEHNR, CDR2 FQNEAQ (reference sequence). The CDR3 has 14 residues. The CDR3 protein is CASSLAGRGTEAFF.